The following is a TCR beta chain sequence with its context. The CDR3 loop spans 17 amino acids. Germline CDR1 SGHRS, CDR2 YFSETQ. This entry belongs to a study of T cells expressing NK-cell markers. Study context: Repertoire data for TCR beta were derived from sorted T cells (CD3+CD56+NKG2C+, CD3+CD56+NKG2C- and CD3+CD56-NKG2C+). HCMV seropositivity marked most of the eight sequenced donors; one was seronegative.

TCRdb reprocessed the 5' RACE reads, with one entry per CDR3 protein and no DNA. This sample's table has around 260,000 distinct CDR3 sequences. Sequencing was carried out using blood T cells: a sorted CD56 or NKG2C T cell subset, CD4+ or CD8+ T cells, or bulk PBMC T cells (not recorded which). This chain uses TRBV5-1 with TRBJ2-7; checking the TCRdb D call of TRBD1 is not possible without DNA. The clonotype originates from a woman aged 18 to 75 in good health. CDR3 sequence: CASSWGAGGTSTYEQYF.